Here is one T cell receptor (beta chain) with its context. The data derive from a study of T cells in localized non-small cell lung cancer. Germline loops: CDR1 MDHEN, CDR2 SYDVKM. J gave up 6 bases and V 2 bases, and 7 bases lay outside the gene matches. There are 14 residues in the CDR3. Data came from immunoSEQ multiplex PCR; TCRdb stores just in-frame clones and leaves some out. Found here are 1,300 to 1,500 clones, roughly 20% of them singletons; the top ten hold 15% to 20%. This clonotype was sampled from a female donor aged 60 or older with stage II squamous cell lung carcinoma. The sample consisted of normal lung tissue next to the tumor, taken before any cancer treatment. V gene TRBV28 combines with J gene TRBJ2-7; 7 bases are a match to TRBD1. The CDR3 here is CASSLQQGIGEQYF. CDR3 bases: TGTGCCAGCAGTTTACAACAGGGGATAGGCGAGCAGTACTTC.